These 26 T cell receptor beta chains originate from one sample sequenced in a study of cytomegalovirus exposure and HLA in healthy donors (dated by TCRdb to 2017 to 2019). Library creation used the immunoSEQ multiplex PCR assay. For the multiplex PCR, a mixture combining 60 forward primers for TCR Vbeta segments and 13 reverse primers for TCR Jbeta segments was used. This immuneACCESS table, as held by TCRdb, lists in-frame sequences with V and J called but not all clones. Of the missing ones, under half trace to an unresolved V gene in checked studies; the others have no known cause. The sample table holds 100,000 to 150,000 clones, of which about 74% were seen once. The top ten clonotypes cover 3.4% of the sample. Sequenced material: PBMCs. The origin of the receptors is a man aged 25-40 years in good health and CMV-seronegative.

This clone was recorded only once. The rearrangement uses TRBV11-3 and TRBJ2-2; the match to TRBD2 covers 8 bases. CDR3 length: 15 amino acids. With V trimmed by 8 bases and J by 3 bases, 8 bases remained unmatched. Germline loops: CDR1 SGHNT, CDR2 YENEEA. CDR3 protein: CASSSGLSYTGELFF. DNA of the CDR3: TGTGCCAGCTCTAGCGGGTTAAGCTACACCGGGGAGCTGTTTTTT.

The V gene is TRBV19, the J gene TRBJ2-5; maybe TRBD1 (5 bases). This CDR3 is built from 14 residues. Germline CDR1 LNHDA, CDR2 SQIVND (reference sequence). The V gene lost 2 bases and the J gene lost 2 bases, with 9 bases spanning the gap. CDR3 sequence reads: CASSISPGQETQYF. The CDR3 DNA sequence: TGTGCCAGTAGTATATCCCCAGGGCAAGAGACCCAGTACTTC.

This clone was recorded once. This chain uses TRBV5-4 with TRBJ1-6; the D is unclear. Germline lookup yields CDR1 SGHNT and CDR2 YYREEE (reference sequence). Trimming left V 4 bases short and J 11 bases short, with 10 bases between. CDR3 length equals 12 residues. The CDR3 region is CASSQYDAPLHF. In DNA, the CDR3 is TGTGCCAGCAGCCAGTACGATGCACCCCTCCACTTT.

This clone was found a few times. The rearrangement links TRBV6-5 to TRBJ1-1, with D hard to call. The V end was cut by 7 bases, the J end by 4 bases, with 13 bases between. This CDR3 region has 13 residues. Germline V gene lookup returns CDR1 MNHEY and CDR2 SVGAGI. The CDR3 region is CASITGSGTEAFF. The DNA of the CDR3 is TGTGCCAGCATCACCGGGAGTGGCACTGAAGCTTTCTTT.

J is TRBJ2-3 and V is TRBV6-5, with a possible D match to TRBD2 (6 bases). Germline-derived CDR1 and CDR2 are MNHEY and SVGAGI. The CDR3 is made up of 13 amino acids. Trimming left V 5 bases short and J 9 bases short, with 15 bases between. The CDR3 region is CASSEGLSGTQYF. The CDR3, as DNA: TGTGCCAGCAGTGAGGGACTCTCCGGGACGCAGTATTTT.

CDR3 nucleotide sequence: TGTGCCAGCAGCCAAGACGGGGGAGTCAATCAGCCCCAGCATTTT. Translated, it gives CASSQDGGVNQPQHF. The rearrangement joins TRBV14 to TRBJ1-5, with a weak D call TRBD1 (5 bases). The CDR3 covers 15 residues. Germline V gives CDR1 SGHDN, CDR2 FVKESK. With 0 bases removed from V and 3 bases from J, the gap between germline ends came to 9 bases.

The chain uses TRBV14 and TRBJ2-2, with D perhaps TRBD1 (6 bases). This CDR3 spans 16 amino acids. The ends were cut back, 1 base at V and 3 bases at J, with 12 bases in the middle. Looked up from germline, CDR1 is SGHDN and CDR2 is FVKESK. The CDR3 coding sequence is TGTGCCAGCAGCCAAGTAGGGACACTCCACACCGGGGAGCTGTTTTTT. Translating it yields CASSQVGTLHTGELFF. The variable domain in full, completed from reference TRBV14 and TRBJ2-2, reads EAGVTQFPSHSVIEKGQTVTLRCDPISGHDNLYWYRRVMGKEIKFLLHFVKESKQDESGMPNNRFLAERTGGTYSTLKVQPAELEDSGVYFCASSQVGTLHTGELFFGEGSRLTVL.

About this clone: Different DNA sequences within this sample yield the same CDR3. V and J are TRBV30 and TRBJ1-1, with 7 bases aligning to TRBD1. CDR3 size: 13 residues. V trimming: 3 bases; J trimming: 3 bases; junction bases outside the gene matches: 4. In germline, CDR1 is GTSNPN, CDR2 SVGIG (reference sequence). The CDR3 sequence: CAWSPDRDTEAFF. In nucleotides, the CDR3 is TGTGCCTGGAGCCCAGACAGGGACACTGAAGCTTTCTTT.

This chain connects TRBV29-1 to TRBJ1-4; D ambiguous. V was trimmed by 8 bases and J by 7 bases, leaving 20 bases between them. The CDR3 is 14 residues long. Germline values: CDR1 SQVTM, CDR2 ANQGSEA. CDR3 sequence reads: CSYPAPGRSEKLFF. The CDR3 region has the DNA TGCAGCTATCCCGCCCCGGGGAGGAGTGAAAAACTGTTTTTT.

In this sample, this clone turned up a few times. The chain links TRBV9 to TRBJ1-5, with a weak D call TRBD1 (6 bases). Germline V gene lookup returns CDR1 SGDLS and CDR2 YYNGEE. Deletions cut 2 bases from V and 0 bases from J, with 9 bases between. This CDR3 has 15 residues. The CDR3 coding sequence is TGTGCCAGCAGCGTGGACAGCTATAGCAATCAGCCCCAGCATTTT. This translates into CASSVDSYSNQPQHF.

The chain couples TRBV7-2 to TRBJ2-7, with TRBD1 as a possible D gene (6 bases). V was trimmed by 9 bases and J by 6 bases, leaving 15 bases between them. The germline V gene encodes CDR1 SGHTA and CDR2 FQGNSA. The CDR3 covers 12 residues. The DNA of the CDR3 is TGTGCCAGTCTCCGGACAGCCGGCGAGCAGTACTTC. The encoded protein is CASLRTAGEQYF.

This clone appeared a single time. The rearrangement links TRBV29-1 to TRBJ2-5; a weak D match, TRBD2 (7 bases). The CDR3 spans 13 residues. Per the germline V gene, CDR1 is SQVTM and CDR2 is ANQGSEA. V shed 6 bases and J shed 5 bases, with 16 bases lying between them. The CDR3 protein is CSVLSGGGETQYF. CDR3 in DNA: TGCAGCGTGTTATCGGGGGGCGGGGAGACCCAGTACTTC.

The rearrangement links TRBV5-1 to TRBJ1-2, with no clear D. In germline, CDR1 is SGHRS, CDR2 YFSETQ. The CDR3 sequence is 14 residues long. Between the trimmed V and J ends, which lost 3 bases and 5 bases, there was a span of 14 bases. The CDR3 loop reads CASSSRQGAYGYTF. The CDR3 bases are TGCGCCAGCAGCTCAAGACAAGGCGCTTATGGCTACACCTTC.

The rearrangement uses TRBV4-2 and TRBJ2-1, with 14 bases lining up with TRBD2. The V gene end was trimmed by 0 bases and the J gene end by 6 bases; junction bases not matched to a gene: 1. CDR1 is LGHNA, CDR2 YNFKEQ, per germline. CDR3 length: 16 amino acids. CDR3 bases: TGTGCCAGCAGCCAAGACGGGACTAGCGGGGGCAATGAGCAGTTCTTC. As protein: CASSQDGTSGGNEQFF.

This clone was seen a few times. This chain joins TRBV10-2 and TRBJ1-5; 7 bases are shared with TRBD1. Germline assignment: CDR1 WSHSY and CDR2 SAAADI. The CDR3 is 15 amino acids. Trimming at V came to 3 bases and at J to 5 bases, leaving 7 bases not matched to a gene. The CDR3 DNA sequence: TGCGCCAGCAGTGAAGCAACAGGGGATGATCAGCCCCAGCATTTT. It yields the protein CASSEATGDDQPQHF.

CDR3 DNA sequence: TGTGCCAGCAGCCAGGCAACCGGGACACGGAACACTGAAGCTTTCTTT. This encodes CASSQATGTRNTEAFF. J is TRBJ1-1 and V is TRBV4-2; tentative D call: TRBD1 (6 bases). Deletions cut 3 bases from V and 1 base from J, with 15 bases between. Germline assignment: CDR1 LGHNA and CDR2 YNFKEQ. The CDR3 has 16 amino acids.

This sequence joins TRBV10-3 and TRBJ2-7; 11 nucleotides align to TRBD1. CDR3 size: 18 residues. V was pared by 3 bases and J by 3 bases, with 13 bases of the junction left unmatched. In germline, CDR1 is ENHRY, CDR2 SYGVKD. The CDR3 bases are TGTGCCATCAGTGACTTTGGTCTTGGGGACAGGGGGGACTACGAGCAGTACTTC. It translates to CAISDFGLGDRGDYEQYF.

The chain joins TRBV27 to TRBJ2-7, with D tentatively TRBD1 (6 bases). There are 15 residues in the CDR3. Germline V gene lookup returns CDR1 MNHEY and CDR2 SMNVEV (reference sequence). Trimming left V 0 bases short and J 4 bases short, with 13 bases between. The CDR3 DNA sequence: TGTGCCAGCAGTTTATCCAGGGGTCGATCGTACGAGCAGTACTTC. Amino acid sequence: CASSLSRGRSYEQYF.

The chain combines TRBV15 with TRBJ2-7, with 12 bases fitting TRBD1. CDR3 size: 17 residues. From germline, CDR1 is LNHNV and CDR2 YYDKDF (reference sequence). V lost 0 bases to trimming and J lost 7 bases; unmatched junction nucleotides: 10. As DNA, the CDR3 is TGTGCCACCAGCAGAGACCTCGGGACAGGGGGCAACGTAGAGCAGTACTTC. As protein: CATSRDLGTGGNVEQYF.

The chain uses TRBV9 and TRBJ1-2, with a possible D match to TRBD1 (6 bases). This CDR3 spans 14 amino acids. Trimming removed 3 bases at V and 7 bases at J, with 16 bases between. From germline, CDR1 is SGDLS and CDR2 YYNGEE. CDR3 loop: CASSAPGRGGGYTF. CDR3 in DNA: TGTGCCAGCAGCGCCCCTGGCAGGGGCGGTGGCTACACCTTC. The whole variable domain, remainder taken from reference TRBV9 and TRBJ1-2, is DSGVTQTPKHLITATGQRVTLRCSPRSGDLSVYWYQQSLDQGLQFLIQYYNGEERAKGNILERFSAQQFPDLHSELNLSSLELGDSALYFCASSAPGRGGGYTFGSGTRLTVV.

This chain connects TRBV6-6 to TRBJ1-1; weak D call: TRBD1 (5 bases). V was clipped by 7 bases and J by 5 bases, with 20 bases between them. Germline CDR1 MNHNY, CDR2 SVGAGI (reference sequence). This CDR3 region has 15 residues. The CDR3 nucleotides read TGTGCCAGCATTTTACACGGGGGAAGAGGGACTGAAGCTTTCTTT. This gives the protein CASILHGGRGTEAFF.

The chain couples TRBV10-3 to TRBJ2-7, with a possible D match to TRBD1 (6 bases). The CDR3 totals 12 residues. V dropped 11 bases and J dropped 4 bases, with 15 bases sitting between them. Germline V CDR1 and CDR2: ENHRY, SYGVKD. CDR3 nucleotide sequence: TGTGCCTCCCGGGACCAGGGGTACGAGCAGTACTTC. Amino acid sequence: CASRDQGYEQYF.

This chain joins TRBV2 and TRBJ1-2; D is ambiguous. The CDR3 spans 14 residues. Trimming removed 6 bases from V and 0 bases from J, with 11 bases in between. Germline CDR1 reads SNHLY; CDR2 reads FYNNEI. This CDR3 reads CASSPQRANYGYTF. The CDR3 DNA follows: TGTGCCAGCAGCCCCCAACGGGCTAACTATGGCTACACCTTC.

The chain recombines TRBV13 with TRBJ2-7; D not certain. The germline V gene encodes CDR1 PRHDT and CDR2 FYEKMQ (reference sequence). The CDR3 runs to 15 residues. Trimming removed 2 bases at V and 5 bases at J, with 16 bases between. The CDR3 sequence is CASSLNPVPEDEQYF. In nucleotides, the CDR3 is TGTGCCAGCAGCTTAAATCCGGTCCCAGAGGACGAGCAGTACTTC.

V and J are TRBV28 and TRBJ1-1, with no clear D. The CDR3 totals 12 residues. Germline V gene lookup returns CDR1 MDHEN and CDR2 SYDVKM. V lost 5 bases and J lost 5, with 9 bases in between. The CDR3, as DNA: TGTGCCAGCAGTCCCCCCAGAACTGAAGCTTTCTTT. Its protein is CASSPPRTEAFF.

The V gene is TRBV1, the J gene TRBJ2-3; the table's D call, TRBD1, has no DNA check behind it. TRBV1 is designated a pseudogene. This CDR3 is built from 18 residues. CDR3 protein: CTSSQEAPHPSFTDTQYF. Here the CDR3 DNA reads TGCACCAGCAGCCAAGAGGCACCCCACCCAAGTTTCACAGATACGCAGTATTTT.